A selection of T cell receptor beta chains follows, all from one sample in a study of regulatory T cells in long-lasting Graves disease. Each CDR3 protein gets one entry after TCRdb re-called the multiplex PCR reads with MiXCR. The profile shows roughly 420,000 distinct CDR3 sequences, about 16% of them singletons. These data also formed part of another study, on T cells in Graves' hyperthyroidism and ophthalmopathy.

The sequencing used peripheral blood mononuclear cells (PBMCs), collected at new diagnosis, from a patient treated with antithyroid drugs. The receptor set was obtained from a woman between 18 and 29 years old with Graves disease. Each CDR3 is given with its conserved first and last residue. The order of the fields is CDR3 DNA, CDR3 protein, clone size, J gene, D gene, V gene. The D gene is left open where the match is weak. Size tells how often a clone was seen (once, few, many) or the class of an expanded clone, and some rows leave it out.

TGTGCCAGCAAGTATACAACTAATGAAAAACTGTTTTTT,CASKYTTNEKLFF,NA,TRBJ1-4,NA,TRBV19
TGTGCCAGCAGCCTGCTGGGACTAGCGGGAGATAAAGAGACCCAGTACTTC,CASSLLGLAGDKETQYF,few,TRBJ2-5,TRBD2,TRBV6-1
TGTGCCAGCAGTGACATGGCAGGGTCCTATGGCTACACCTTC,CASSDMAGSYGYTF,NA,TRBJ1-2,NA,TRBV6-1
TGTGCCAGCAGTACTGGACAGAGTCACACAGATACGCAGTATTTT,CASSTGQSHTDTQYF,many,TRBJ2-3,NA,TRBV28
TGTGCCAGCAGTTCCTACGGTGGAGTGGGCTACAATGAGCAGTTCTTC,CASSSYGGVGYNEQFF,few,TRBJ2-1,NA,TRBV6-5
TGTGCCAGCAGCTTACAGTCCTCAACTAATGAAAAACTGTTTTTT,CASSLQSSTNEKLFF,few,TRBJ1-4,NA,TRBV11-2
TGTGCCAGCAGTGAAGCGCTTGGGGGCGGGGAGCTGTTTTTT,CASSEALGGGELFF,NA,TRBJ2-2,NA,TRBV2
TGTGCCAGCAGTCCGACCAGGGGGCGGGTGCAGCCCCAGCATTTT,CASSPTRGRVQPQHF,many,TRBJ1-5,TRBD1,TRBV28
TGTGCCAGCAGGCCAGACAGGGGTAATACGCCCTTCAATGAGCAGTTCTTC,CASRPDRGNTPFNEQFF,NA,TRBJ2-1,TRBD1,TRBV28
TGTGCCAGCAATGACAGGGTCTCAGATACGCAGTATTTT,CASNDRVSDTQYF,many,TRBJ2-3,TRBD1,TRBV27
TGCAGCGTTGAGGGCGGGAGGAGTCCCAATGAGCAGTTCTTC,CSVEGGRSPNEQFF,few,TRBJ2-1,TRBD2,TRBV29-1
TGTGCCAGCAGTCCCCGAATAGCGGGAGTGCGAAATGAGCAGTTCTTC,CASSPRIAGVRNEQFF,many,TRBJ2-1,TRBD2,TRBV12-3/TRBV12-4
TGTGCCAGCAACTCCGGGACAGGGCCTTTAAACACTGAAGCTTTCTTT,CASNSGTGPLNTEAFF,many,TRBJ1-1,TRBD1,TRBV7-9
TGTGCCATCAGAAGCACGGGGTCCAGAACCTACGAGCAGTACTTC,CAIRSTGSRTYEQYF,NA,TRBJ2-7,NA,TRBV10-3
TGTGCCAGCAGCTTGGGACAGGGACTAAGAGGGAACACTGAAGCTTTCTTT,CASSLGQGLRGNTEAFF,once,TRBJ1-1,TRBD1,TRBV28
TGTGCCAGCTCACCACCGACAGGGTTACAAGAGACCCAGTACTTC,CASSPPTGLQETQYF,many,TRBJ2-5,TRBD1,TRBV18
TGTGCCAGTAGTAGTTCCGGGACCACATTATCCTACGAGCAGTACTTC,CASSSSGTTLSYEQYF,few,TRBJ2-7,NA,TRBV19
TGTGCCAGCAGTGAAGATCAGGGGGCGGATGGCTACACCTTC,CASSEDQGADGYTF,many,TRBJ1-2,TRBD1,TRBV2
TGCAGTGCTCCGGGATGGCTCGGCCAAGAGACCCAGTACTTC,CSAPGWLGQETQYF,many,TRBJ2-5,NA,TRBV20-1
TGTGCCAGCAGCTTAGGCCTCGATGCGGGAGATGGCACAGATACGCAGTATTTT,CASSLGLDAGDGTDTQYF,NA,TRBJ2-3,TRBD2,TRBV7-9
TGTGCCAGCAGCTCCAACTGGAACAGGGATACGCAGTATTTT,CASSSNWNRDTQYF,many,TRBJ2-3,NA,TRBV7-8
TGTGCCAGCAGTACCTCCTTGACAGGACCCAAGGGCCAAGAGACCCAGTACTTC,CASSTSLTGPKGQETQYF,few,TRBJ2-5,NA,TRBV6-4
TGTGCCAGCGGGTACTCGAACACCGGGGAGCTGTTTTTT,CASGYSNTGELFF,NA,TRBJ2-2,NA,TRBV6-2/TRBV6-3
TGCGCCAGCAGCTTGGTAGTAGTTGCTAGCACAGATACGCAGTATTTT,CASSLVVVASTDTQYF,NA,TRBJ2-3,NA,TRBV5-1
TGTGCCAGCAGCCCGACTAGCGGGAGGTTTGAGCAGTTCTTC,CASSPTSGRFEQFF,NA,TRBJ2-1,TRBD2,TRBV13
TGTGCCAGCAGCCGATCTCGACAGGGCGCCAATCAGCCCCAGCATTTT,CASSRSRQGANQPQHF,many,TRBJ1-5,TRBD1,TRBV6-1
TGTGCCAGCAGTGAAGGGGCTAGCGGGAGTCGGCCCCAGTACTTC,CASSEGASGSRPQYF,many,TRBJ2-5,TRBD2,TRBV2
TGCAGTGCGAGGACCCTAGCGGGAGTTAGTCTGGGCGGGGAGCTGTTTTTT,CSARTLAGVSLGGELFF,many,TRBJ2-2,TRBD2,TRBV20-1
TGCAGTGCTGGAGGTACAGGAGCAACTAATGAAAAACTGTTTTTT,CSAGGTGATNEKLFF,NA,TRBJ1-4,NA,TRBV20-1
TGCGCCAGCAGCCCGGGGACTAGCTCTCTCCGGCTAGGGGAGCAGTTCTTC,CASSPGTSSLRLGEQFF,many,TRBJ2-1,TRBD2,TRBV5-1
TGTGCCAGCAGCCAACAGAAGAGGGGACAGGGGGACACCGGGGAGCTGTTTTTT,CASSQQKRGQGDTGELFF,NA,TRBJ2-2,TRBD1,TRBV3-1
TGTGCCAGCAGCATCCCTGACAGCAATGAGCAGTTCTTC,CASSIPDSNEQFF,few,TRBJ2-1,NA,TRBV7-9
TGTGCCAGGAGTATTGCGGGAGGATCAGATACGCAGTATTTT,CARSIAGGSDTQYF,many,TRBJ2-3,TRBD2,TRBV30
TGTGCCAGCAGTGAGTGGGGCCGAAACACTGAAGCTTTCTTT,CASSEWGRNTEAFF,NA,TRBJ1-1,NA,TRBV25-1
TGTGCCAGCAGTTTACGGGACAGGGATCGTGATACGCAGTATTTT,CASSLRDRDRDTQYF,many,TRBJ2-3,TRBD1,TRBV12-3/TRBV12-4
TGCAGTGGAACGGAAGGACTAGCGGTTTCCTACGAGCAGTACTTC,CSGTEGLAVSYEQYF,NA,TRBJ2-7,TRBD2,TRBV20-1
TGCAGTGCCCAGGGGACTAGCGGGAGTTACAATGAGCAGTTCTTC,CSAQGTSGSYNEQFF,many,TRBJ2-1,TRBD2,TRBV20-1
TGCGCCAGCAGCTTGGTACCGGGGGAGGGCCGAGAAGATACGCAGTATTTT,CASSLVPGEGREDTQYF,many,TRBJ2-3,TRBD2,TRBV5-1
TGCGCCAGCAGCGCCACAGGGACTACAGACCAAGAGACCCAGTACTTC,CASSATGTTDQETQYF,NA,TRBJ2-5,NA,TRBV5-1
TGTGCCAGCAGCCATGCGACCGGGACTAGCGGGACCACAGATACGCAGTATTTT,CASSHATGTSGTTDTQYF,many,TRBJ2-3,TRBD2,TRBV3-1